The clone carrying this T cell receptor (beta chain) has just one count. The V end was cut by 6 bases, the J end by 2 bases, with 7 bases between. The germline gives CDR1 DFQATT, CDR2 SNEGSKA (reference sequence). The CDR3 totals 11 residues. This specimen belongs to a study of blood T cells in healthy people across ages. Primed by a sample-barcoded 5' primer and a J-beta primer mix, a second PCR proceeded for about 7 to 12 cycles. Each of the samples gave a minimum of 2.5 million paired-end reads that contained CDR3. TCRdb called the 5' RACE reads again in MiXCR, with one record for every CDR3 protein. The sample has fewer than 700,000 distinct CDR3 sequences; 40% to 50% are singletons.

This clonotype was obtained from a man older than 75 in good health. Material for sequencing was blood. The chain combines TRBV20-1 with TRBJ2-5; D remains unclear. CDR3 sequence (DNA): TGCAGTGCGAAGCTACAAGAGACCCAGTACTTC. It yields the protein CSAKLQETQYF.